This T cell receptor (beta chain) was sequenced in a study of T cells in Graves' hyperthyroidism and ophthalmopathy. Study-level points and caveats: Clonotypes that were expanded in thyroid above 0.001 mostly appeared in blood too. Ophthalmopathy was model-predicted a median around 6.1 months pre-onset.

Note on this clonotype: The antigen remains unidentified.

Those with hyperthyroidism were 18 to 65 years old, newly diagnosed, and ill for under 2 months. Isolation of PBMCs was performed on 8.5 to 10 ml fresh peripheral blood. The investigators amplified TCR beta CDR3 regions from RNA transcripts. The TCR CDR3 first-round RT-PCR relied on the HTBI primer set. TCRdb re-analysed the multiplex PCR reads in MiXCR, keeping a single row per CDR3 protein. The sample yields under 400,000 distinct CDR3 sequences, 16% seen once. Sequencing was done on a sample of blood. This sequence was found in a man between 25 and 39 years old with Graves' hyperthyroidism.

For the CDR3, the DNA is TGTGCCAGTAGTGGGGGGGGGAAGTTCTACGAGCAGTACTTC. This codes for CASSGGGKFYEQYF. This chain joins TRBV19 and TRBJ2-7; TRBD2 matches 7 bases. Germline lookup yields CDR1 LNHDA and CDR2 SQIVND (reference sequence). J gave up 3 bases and V 5 bases, and 7 bases lay outside the gene matches. This CDR3 is built from 14 residues.